This T cell receptor beta chain was obtained from a study of T cell responses to AZD1222 COVID-19 vaccine. General study findings and limits: In the spike-specific TCR repertoire, nearly half reportedly target unmutated variant regions.

Trimming took off 3 bases at V and 3 bases at J, with 27 bases between the two ends. The CDR3 runs to 19 residues. The germline gives CDR1 MNHEY, CDR2 SMNVEV (reference sequence). About this clone itself: Its target is unknown.

Profiled with immunoSEQ multiplex PCR; TCRdb holds only in-frame clones, not every one. The sample has about 45,000 clones, 65% to 85% seen once. This receptor was identified in an adult who received the AZD1222 COVID-19 vaccine. The V gene is TRBV27, the J gene TRBJ2-7; a possible D gene is TRBD1 (6 bases). The sample here was peripheral blood, taken 28 days after the second AZD1222 dose. CDR3 loop: CASSFPRQAPLQLFYEQYF. In DNA, the CDR3 is TGTGCCAGCAGTTTCCCCCGACAGGCCCCTCTCCAATTGTTCTACGAGCAGTACTTC.